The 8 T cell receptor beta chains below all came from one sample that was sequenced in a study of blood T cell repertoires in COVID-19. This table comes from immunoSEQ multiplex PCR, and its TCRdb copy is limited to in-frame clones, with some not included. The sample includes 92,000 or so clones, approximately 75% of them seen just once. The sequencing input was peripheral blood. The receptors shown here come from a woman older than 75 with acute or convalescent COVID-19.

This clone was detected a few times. CDR3 DNA: TGTGCCAGCAGTTTACTAGCGGGGGGCTTCACCGGGGAGCTGTTTTTT. Protein: CASSLLAGGFTGELFF. This chain joins TRBV28 and TRBJ2-2, with TRBD2 matching over 11 bases. This CDR3 has 16 residues. Per the germline V gene, CDR1 is MDHEN and CDR2 is SYDVKM. With V trimmed by 2 bases and J by 4 bases, 3 bases remained unmatched.

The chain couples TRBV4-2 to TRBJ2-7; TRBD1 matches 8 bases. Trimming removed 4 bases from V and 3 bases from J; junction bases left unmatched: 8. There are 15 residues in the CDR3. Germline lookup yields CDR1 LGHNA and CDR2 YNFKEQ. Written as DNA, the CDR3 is TGTGCCAGCAGCCCAGGGGGCGCGGGCGGCTACGAGCAGTACTTC. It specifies CASSPGGAGGYEQYF.

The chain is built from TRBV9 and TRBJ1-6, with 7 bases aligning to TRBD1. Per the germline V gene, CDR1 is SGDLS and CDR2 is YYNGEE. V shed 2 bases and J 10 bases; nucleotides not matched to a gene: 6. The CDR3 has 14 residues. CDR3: CASSVDRVESPLHF. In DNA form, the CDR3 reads TGTGCCAGCAGCGTCGACAGGGTAGAGTCACCCCTCCACTTT.

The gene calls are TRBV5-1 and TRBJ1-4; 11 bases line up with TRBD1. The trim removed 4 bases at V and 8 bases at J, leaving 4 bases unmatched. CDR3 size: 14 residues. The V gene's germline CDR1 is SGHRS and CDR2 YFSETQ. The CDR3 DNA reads TGCGCCAGCAGCCAGGACAGGGGGCGGGAAAAACTGTTTTTT. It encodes CASSQDRGREKLFF.

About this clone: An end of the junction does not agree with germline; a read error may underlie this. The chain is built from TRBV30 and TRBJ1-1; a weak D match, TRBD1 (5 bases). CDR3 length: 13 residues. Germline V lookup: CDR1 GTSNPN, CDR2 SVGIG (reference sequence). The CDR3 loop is CAWKWGSGTEAFF. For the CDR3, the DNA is TGTGCGTGGAAATGGGGCTCAGGCACTGAAGCTTTCTTT. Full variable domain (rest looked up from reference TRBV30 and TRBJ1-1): SQTIHQWPATLVQPVGSPLSLECTVEGTSNPNLYWYRQAAGRGLQLLFYSVGIGQISSEVPQNLSASRPQDRQFILSSKKLLLSDSGFYLCAWKWGSGTEAFFGQGTRLTVV.

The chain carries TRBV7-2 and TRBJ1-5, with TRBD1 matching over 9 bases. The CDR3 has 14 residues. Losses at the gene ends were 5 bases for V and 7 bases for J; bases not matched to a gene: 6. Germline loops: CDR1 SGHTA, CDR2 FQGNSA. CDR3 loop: CASSQGTGPQPQHF. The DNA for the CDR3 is TGTGCCAGCAGCCAAGGGACAGGGCCCCAGCCCCAGCATTTT.

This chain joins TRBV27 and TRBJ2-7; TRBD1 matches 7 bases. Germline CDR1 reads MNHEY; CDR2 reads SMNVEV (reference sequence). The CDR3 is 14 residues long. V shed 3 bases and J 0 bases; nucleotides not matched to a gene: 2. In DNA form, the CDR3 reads TGTGCCAGCAGTTTGACAGGGATCTCCTACGAGCAGTACTTC. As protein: CASSLTGISYEQYF.

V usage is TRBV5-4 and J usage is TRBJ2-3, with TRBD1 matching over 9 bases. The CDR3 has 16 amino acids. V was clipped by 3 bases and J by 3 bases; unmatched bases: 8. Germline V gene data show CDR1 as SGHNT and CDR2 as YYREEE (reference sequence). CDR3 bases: TGTGCCAGCAGCTCTGGACAGGGGAGAGGGACAGATACGCAGTATTTT. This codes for CASSSGQGRGTDTQYF.